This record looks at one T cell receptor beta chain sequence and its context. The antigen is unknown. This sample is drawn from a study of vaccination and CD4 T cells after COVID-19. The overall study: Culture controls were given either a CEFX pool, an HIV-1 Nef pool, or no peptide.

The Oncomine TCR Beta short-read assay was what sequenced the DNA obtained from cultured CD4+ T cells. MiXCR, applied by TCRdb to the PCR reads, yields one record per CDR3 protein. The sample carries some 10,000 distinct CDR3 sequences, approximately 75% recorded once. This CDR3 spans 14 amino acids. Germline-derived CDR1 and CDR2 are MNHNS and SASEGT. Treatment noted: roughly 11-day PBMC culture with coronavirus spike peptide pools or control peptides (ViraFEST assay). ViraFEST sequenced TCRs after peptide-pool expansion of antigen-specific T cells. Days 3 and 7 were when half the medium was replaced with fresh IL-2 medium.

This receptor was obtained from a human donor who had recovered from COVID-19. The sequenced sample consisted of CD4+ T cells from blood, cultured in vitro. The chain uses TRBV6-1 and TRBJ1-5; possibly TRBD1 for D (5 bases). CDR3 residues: CVTLKIGADQPQHF. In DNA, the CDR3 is TGTGTCACCTTGAAGATCGGGGCCGACCAGCCCCAGCATTTT.